A selection of T cell receptor beta chains follows, all from one sample in a study of T cells in Graves' hyperthyroidism and ophthalmopathy. TCRdb itself ran the multiplex PCR reads through MiXCR, one entry per CDR3 protein. This sample has about 380,000 distinct CDR3 sequences, with 13% found just once. Sequenced input: blood. All receptors derive from a young man with Graves' hyperthyroidism that later progressed to Graves' ophthalmopathy. CDR3s include the opening cysteine and the closing phenylalanine or tryptophan. A D gene is named only where the DNA matches it firmly. Clone sizes are given selectively: once, few, many, or a class where the clone is expanded.

V gene	D gene	clone size	CDR3 length	J gene	CDR3 protein	CDR3 DNA
TRBV5-1	TRBD1	many	15	TRBJ2-7	CASSFDRGETYEQYF	TGCGCCAGCAGCTTCGACAGGGGGGAGACCTACGAGCAGTACTTC
TRBV10-2	TRBD1	few	14	TRBJ1-4	CASSEDRAGEKLFF	TGCGCCAGCAGTGAAGACAGGGCAGGTGAAAAACTGTTTTTT
TRBV20-1	NA	many	13	TRBJ1-1	CSASRGGNTEAFF	TGCAGTGCTAGTCGGGGGGGGAACACTGAAGCTTTCTTT
TRBV12-3/TRBV12-4	NA	many	16	TRBJ1-4	CASSLGTRSTNEKLFF	TGTGCCAGCAGTTTGGGGACACGCTCAACTAATGAAAAACTGTTTTTT
TRBV12-3/TRBV12-4	NA	many	16	TRBJ1-5	CASSFGVEGGIQPQHF	TGTGCCAGCAGTTTTGGGGTAGAAGGGGGGATTCAGCCCCAGCATTTT
TRBV6-2/TRBV6-3	NA	NA	14	TRBJ2-5	CASSDPGYQETQYF	TGTGCCAGCAGTGACCCAGGGTACCAAGAGACCCAGTACTTC
TRBV12-3/TRBV12-4	NA	many	16	TRBJ1-6	CASSLVFSSYNSPLHF	TGTGCCAGCAGTTTAGTGTTCAGTTCCTATAATTCACCCCTCCACTTT
TRBV7-9	TRBD1	many	16	TRBJ1-1	CASSDPGQGGLTEAFF	TGTGCCAGCAGCGATCCGGGACAGGGAGGTTTGACTGAAGCTTTCTTT
TRBV28	NA	many	12	TRBJ1-4	CASGPFNEKLFF	TGTGCCAGCGGGCCATTTAATGAAAAACTGTTTTTT
TRBV5-1	NA	once	13	TRBJ1-1	CASRPWGTTEAFF	TGCGCCAGCAGGCCATGGGGGACCACTGAAGCTTTCTTT
TRBV10-3	TRBD2	many	20	TRBJ2-7	CAISEHKGLAGGLFLYEQYF	TGTGCCATCAGTGAACACAAAGGACTAGCGGGGGGCCTTTTCCTCTACGAGCAGTACTTC
TRBV30	TRBD1	many	15	TRBJ2-4	CAWSVTGDGKNIQYF	TGTGCCTGGAGTGTGACAGGGGATGGCAAAAACATTCAGTACTTC
TRBV4-2	NA	many	13	TRBJ1-5	CASSVTDHQPQHF	TGTGCCAGCAGCGTGACGGACCATCAGCCCCAGCATTTT
TRBV28	NA	many	14	TRBJ1-3	CASSEEAHGNTIYF	TGTGCCAGCAGTGAGGAGGCCCACGGAAACACCATATATTTT
TRBV14	NA	few	13	TRBJ1-1	CASSQGRGFEAFF	TGTGCCAGCAGCCAAGGACGGGGGTTTGAAGCTTTCTTT
TRBV12-3/TRBV12-4	NA	many	13	TRBJ1-5	CASSLRGNQPQHF	TGTGCCAGCAGTTTAAGGGGGAATCAGCCCCAGCATTTT
TRBV27	NA	many	16	TRBJ2-1	CASSMKAGTPYNEQFF	TGTGCCAGCAGTATGAAAGCCGGGACACCATACAATGAGCAGTTCTTC
TRBV27	NA	many	14	TRBJ1-1	CASSLLTPNTEAFF	TGTGCCAGCAGTTTATTAACACCGAACACTGAAGCTTTCTTT
TRBV5-5	NA	many	16	TRBJ1-5	CASSLGLNYSNQPQHF	TGTGCCAGCAGCTTGGGACTGAACTATAGCAATCAGCCCCAGCATTTT
TRBV20-1	NA	many	14	TRBJ1-2	CRAFVGLGDYGYTF	TGCAGAGCCTTTGTGGGATTGGGCGACTATGGCTACACCTTC
TRBV6-1	TRBD1	NA	13	TRBJ2-1	CASSEYRGKEQFF	TGTGCCAGCAGTGAATACAGGGGAAAAGAGCAGTTCTTC
TRBV9	NA	NA	17	TRBJ1-3	CASSVGDSRFSGNTIYF	TGTGCCAGCAGCGTAGGTGACAGCCGATTCTCTGGAAACACCATATATTTT
TRBV6-5	TRBD1	few	14	TRBJ2-7	CASSYSQGANEQYF	TGTGCCAGCAGTTACTCGCAGGGGGCCAACGAGCAGTACTTC
TRBV7-3	NA	many	16	TRBJ1-1	CASSLSGPRMNTEAFF	TGTGCCAGCAGCTTAAGTGGGCCTCGGATGAACACTGAAGCTTTCTTT
TRBV14	NA	many	15	TRBJ1-1	CASSQVWRGDTEAFF	TGTGCCAGCAGCCAAGTTTGGCGAGGGGACACTGAAGCTTTCTTT
TRBV5-1	NA	many	16	TRBJ1-1	CASSPGTTVMNTEAFF	TGCGCCAGCAGTCCCGGGACAACTGTGATGAACACTGAAGCTTTCTTT
TRBV5-8	NA	NA	15	TRBJ2-3	CASSGGVRDKDTQYF	TGTGCCAGCAGCGGCGGGGTAAGGGATAAAGATACGCAGTATTTT
TRBV10-3	TRBD1	few	16	TRBJ1-2	CAISNTGDRAGLGYTF	TGTGCCATCAGTAATACCGGGGACAGGGCGGGGCTTGGCTACACCTTC
TRBV7-2	NA	many	13	TRBJ1-2	CASSYQGVGGYTF	TGTGCCAGCAGCTATCAGGGTGTAGGCGGCTACACCTTC
TRBV4-1	NA	once	13	TRBJ2-1	CASSQEGKGGQFF	TGCGCCAGCAGCCAAGAGGGCAAAGGAGGCCAGTTCTTC
TRBV12-3/TRBV12-4	TRBD1	many	15	TRBJ2-4	CASSLRDRGKNIQYF	TGTGCCAGCAGTCTCCGGGACAGGGGGAAAAACATTCAGTACTTC
TRBV12-3/TRBV12-4	TRBD1	few	16	TRBJ2-1	CASSRNRGSSYNEQFF	TGTGCCAGCAGTCGCAACAGGGGGTCCTCCTACAATGAGCAGTTCTTC
TRBV4-2	TRBD1	few	17	TRBJ1-2	CASSQDIGTGVNYGYTF	TGTGCCAGCAGCCAAGATATCGGGACAGGGGTTAACTATGGCTACACCTTC
TRBV6-5	NA	many	15	TRBJ2-3	CASSYGAGTLNTQYF	TGTGCCAGCAGTTACGGTGCAGGAACACTCAATACGCAGTATTTT
TRBV30	NA	many	12	TRBJ1-2	CAWSGPGDGYTF	TGTGCCTGGAGCGGTCCTGGGGATGGCTACACCTTC
TRBV10-3	TRBD2	many	16	TRBJ2-5	CAISESTVREGETQYF	TGTGCCATCAGTGAGTCGACAGTCAGGGAGGGAGAGACCCAGTACTTC
TRBV20-1	TRBD2	NA	15	TRBJ2-5	CSARVRRGVQETQYF	TGCAGTGCTAGAGTGAGACGGGGGGTCCAAGAGACCCAGTACTTC
TRBV2	NA	many	11	TRBJ2-7	CASSVTKEQYF	TGTGCCAGCAGTGTGACAAAGGAGCAGTACTTC
TRBV20-1	NA	many	13	TRBJ1-5	CSARGPGNQPQHF	TGCAGTGCTAGGGGCCCGGGCAATCAGCCCCAGCATTTT
TRBV4-1	NA	few	15	TRBJ1-2	CASRAASRASYGYTF	TGCGCCAGCAGGGCTGCTTCCAGGGCTTCCTATGGCTACACCTTC
TRBV20-1	TRBD1	many	13	TRBJ2-7	CSARGQGRAEQYF	TGCAGTGCTAGGGGACAGGGCAGGGCCGAGCAGTACTTC
TRBV12-3/TRBV12-4	TRBD2	many	15	TRBJ2-1	CASSFTGLAGLEQFF	TGTGCCAGCAGTTTTACCGGACTAGCGGGGCTTGAGCAGTTCTTC
TRBV28	NA	few	13	TRBJ2-4	CASENLAKNIQYF	TGTGCCAGCGAAAATTTAGCCAAAAACATTCAGTACTTC
TRBV6-2/TRBV6-3	NA	many	14	TRBJ2-7	CASSHPSARYEQYF	TGTGCCAGCAGTCATCCTTCGGCGAGATACGAGCAGTACTTC
TRBV3-1	NA	many	14	TRBJ1-2	CASSQARVWDGYTF	TGTGCCAGCAGCCAAGCCCGGGTATGGGATGGCTACACCTTC